What follows are 27 T cell receptor beta chains derived from one specimen sequenced in a study of identical twins. In TCRdb, the 5' RACE reads were re-called with MiXCR into one record per CDR3 protein. The profile shows about 550,000 distinct CDR3 sequences, 20% to 25% of them singletons. These data were also reused for a study on yellow fever vaccine responses in identical twins.

The source material was CD4+ T cells sorted from blood. These receptors were obtained from a woman between 18 and 29 years old in good health.

The V and J genes are TRBV5-6 and TRBJ2-1; D may be TRBD1 or TRBD2 (7 bases each). CDR3 length: 15 residues. Germline loops: CDR1 SGHDT, CDR2 YYEEEE. V shed 1 base and J shed 3 bases, with 11 bases lying between them. Here the CDR3 DNA reads TGTGCCAGCAGCTTGACAGGGGAGGGCTACAATGAGCAGTTCTTC. Encoded protein: CASSLTGEGYNEQFF.

In its sample, this clonotype was seen a few times. The gene calls are TRBV7-7 and TRBJ2-1, with TRBD1 as a possible D gene (5 bases). The V gene's germline CDR1 is SSHAT and CDR2 FNYEAQ (reference sequence). Trimming stripped 2 bases from V and 8 bases from J, with 16 bases between. The CDR3 length is 15 residues. CDR3 in DNA: TGTGCCAGCAGCTTATCTTTAAGGGGTAGGGATGAGCAGTTCTTC. It encodes CASSLSLRGRDEQFF.

The rearrangement joins TRBV10-3 to TRBJ2-7; D is perhaps TRBD1 (7 bases). The V gene lost 10 bases and the J gene lost 3 bases, with 19 bases spanning the gap. This CDR3 has 14 residues. Germline CDR1 ENHRY, CDR2 SYGVKD. The DNA for the CDR3 is TGTGCCACCCAAGTGTCCAGGGGGGTCTACGAGCAGTACGTC. Protein: CATQVSRGVYEQYV.

CDR3 sequence: CASSTTGLEQFF. CDR3 DNA sequence: TGCGCCAGCAGCACGACAGGGCTTGAGCAGTTCTTC. The chain joins TRBV5-1 to TRBJ2-1; 7 nucleotides match TRBD1. The CDR3 runs 12 residues. After removal of 4 bases from V and 9 bases from J, the junction contained 4 bases not matched to a gene. Per germline, CDR1 SGHRS and CDR2 YFSETQ.

This clonotype was detected ten times or more. CDR3 DNA: TGTGCCACCAGTAGAGACATCAGCGACTACAATGAGCAGTTCTTC. Translation: CATSRDISDYNEQFF. This chain joins TRBV24-1 and TRBJ2-1, with no clear D. V was trimmed by 6 bases and J by 3 bases, leaving 14 bases between them. This CDR3 spans 15 amino acids. CDR1 is KGHDR and CDR2 is SFDVKD in the germline V gene.

This clonotype came up many times. This chain uses TRBV5-1 with TRBJ2-1; 10 nucleotides agree with TRBD1. Germline lookup yields CDR1 SGHRS and CDR2 YFSETQ. Trimming cost V 1 base and J 0 bases; bases outside gene matches: 7. This CDR3 contains 18 residues. Here the CDR3 reads CASSLQDRGPHSYNEQFF. The CDR3 region has the DNA TGCGCCAGCAGCTTGCAAGACAGGGGGCCTCACTCCTACAATGAGCAGTTCTTC.

This clonotype was picked up many times. The rearrangement links TRBV24-1 to TRBJ2-5; either TRBD1 or TRBD2 may supply D (5 bases each). Between the trimmed V and J ends, which lost 3 bases and 2 bases, there was a span of 9 bases. The CDR3 extends over 14 amino acids. The germline gives CDR1 KGHDR, CDR2 SFDVKD. CDR3 DNA sequence: TGTGCCACCAGTGATCGGGACGTACAAGAGACCCAGTACTTC. Translating it yields CATSDRDVQETQYF.

The chain is built from TRBV20-1 and TRBJ2-7, with TRBD1 identical over 7 bases. With 6 bases clipped from V and 5 bases from J, the junction kept 7 bases outside the gene matches. The CDR3 totals 12 residues. Germline V CDR1 and CDR2: DFQATT, SNEGSKA (reference sequence). CDR3 sequence: CSASRTGNEQYF. DNA for the CDR3: TGCAGTGCAAGCAGGACAGGCAACGAGCAGTACTTC.

The rearrangement uses TRBV6-4 and TRBJ2-1; D uncertain. In germline, CDR1 is MRHNA, CDR2 SNTAGT. Trimming removed 0 bases at V and 11 bases at J, with 17 bases between. This CDR3 spans 15 amino acids. The CDR3 loop is CASSDSPKNWAQQFF. CDR3 in DNA: TGTGCCAGCAGTGACTCTCCCAAAAATTGGGCTCAGCAGTTCTTC.

This clonotype was detected only a few times. The chain is built from TRBV2 and TRBJ2-1; 8 bases fit TRBD1. CDR3 length: 14 residues. In germline, CDR1 is SNHLY, CDR2 FYNNEI. Trimming cost V 1 base and J 5 bases; bases outside gene matches: 1. The chain's CDR3 is CASSEDRGNNEQFF. The CDR3 DNA is TGTGCCAGCAGTGAAGACAGGGGGAACAATGAGCAGTTCTTC.

This clonotype has more than one count but fewer than ten. V gene TRBV15 combines with J gene TRBJ2-2; D is perhaps TRBD1 or TRBD2 (5 bases each). There are 13 residues in the CDR3. Trimming pared 6 bases from V and 7 bases from J, leaving 12 bases between. Germline V gene lookup returns CDR1 LNHNV and CDR2 YYDKDF (reference sequence). The CDR3: CATRHRGVGELFF. The CDR3 DNA reads TGTGCCACCAGGCACAGAGGGGTCGGGGAGCTGTTTTTT.

This chain connects TRBV5-4 to TRBJ2-5, with 9 bases fitting TRBD2. Germline-derived CDR1 and CDR2 are SGHNT and YYREEE (reference sequence). The CDR3 length is 15 residues. The J segment lost 3 bases and the V segment lost 2 bases, leaving 5 bases of the junction unmatched. The DNA for the CDR3 is TGTGCCAGCAGCTTACCGACTAGCGGCAAAGAGACCCAGTACTTC. This sequence encodes CASSLPTSGKETQYF.

The gene calls are TRBV5-1 and TRBJ2-7; 7 nucleotides line up with TRBD1. The V and J ends lost 0 bases and 3 bases, in that order; junction bases with no gene match: 9. This CDR3 is built from 16 residues. CDR1 and CDR2 (germline): SGHRS, YFSETQ. CDR3 amino acids: CASSLDPDRVVYEQYF. For the CDR3, the DNA is TGCGCCAGCAGCTTGGATCCCGACAGGGTAGTCTACGAGCAGTACTTC. Supplemented by reference TRBV5-1 and TRBJ2-7, the full variable domain reads KAGVTQTPRYLIKTRGQQVTLSCSPISGHRSVSWYQQTPGQGLQFLFEYFSETQRNKGNFPGRFSGRQFSNSRSEMNVSTLELGDSALYLCASSLDPDRVVYEQYFGPGTRLTVT.

In this sample, this clonotype turned up many times. In nucleotides, the CDR3 is TGTGCCAGCAGTTTACAACCCGGGGACGGTTCACCCCTCCACTTT. Protein product: CASSLQPGDGSPLHF. This chain uses TRBV12-3 or TRBV12-4 with TRBJ1-6; D might be TRBD1 (5 bases). Trimming removed 2 bases at V and 9 bases at J, with 14 bases between. The CDR3 length is 15 residues.

This clonotype has ten or more counts. V usage is TRBV20-1 and J usage is TRBJ1-2; 9 bases agree with TRBD1. The CDR3 length is 15 residues. J was trimmed by 4 bases and V by 6 bases; bases with no gene match: 12. Germline-derived CDR1 and CDR2 are DFQATT and SNEGSKA (reference sequence). The chain's CDR3 is CSASGDTGGSYGYTF. DNA for the CDR3: TGCAGTGCATCCGGCGACACAGGGGGCAGCTATGGCTACACCTTC.

The J gene is TRBJ1-3, the V gene TRBV9; 7 positions agree with TRBD1. Germline CDR1 and CDR2: SGDLS and YYNGEE. The CDR3 loop spans 17 amino acids. Trimming cost V 0 bases and J 4 bases; bases outside gene matches: 10. The CDR3 loop reads CASSVDILGTVGNTIYF. Written as DNA, the CDR3 is TGTGCCAGCAGCGTAGACATCCTTGGGACAGTCGGAAACACCATATATTTT. The full variable domain, completed using reference TRBV9 and TRBJ1-3, is DSGVTQTPKHLITATGQRVTLRCSPRSGDLSVYWYQQSLDQGLQFLIQYYNGEERAKGNILERFSAQQFPDLHSELNLSSLELGDSALYFCASSVDILGTVGNTIYFGEGSWLTVV.

The rearrangement links TRBV5-6 to TRBJ2-7, with TRBD2 identical over 9 bases. Germline V gives CDR1 SGHDT, CDR2 YYEEEE. The CDR3 spans 14 residues. Trimming at V came to 4 bases and at J to 3 bases, leaving 5 bases not matched to a gene. DNA for the CDR3: TGTGCCAGCAGCATAGTAGCGGGAGTCTACGAGCAGTACTTC. This encodes CASSIVAGVYEQYF.

The V and J genes are TRBV5-1 and TRBJ1-6, with 9 bases lining up with TRBD1. Germline trimming cut 0 bases from V and 10 bases from J; bases unmatched to any gene: 5. This CDR3 has 15 amino acids. CDR1 and CDR2 (germline): SGHRS, YFSETQ. The CDR3 region has the DNA TGCGCCAGCAGCTTGGGGACAGGGGCTACGTCACCCCTCCACTTT. This sequence encodes CASSLGTGATSPLHF. The complete variable domain, with remaining parts taken from reference TRBV5-1 and TRBJ1-6, reads KAGVTQTPRYLIKTRGQQVTLSCSPISGHRSVSWYQQTPGQGLQFLFEYFSETQRNKGNFPGRFSGRQFSNSRSEMNVSTLELGDSALYLCASSLGTGATSPLHFGNGTRLTVT.

This clonotype was found a few times. V and J are TRBV4-2 and TRBJ1-3, with a tentative D call TRBD1 (6 bases). Trimming pared 6 bases from V and 0 bases from J, leaving 21 bases between. Germline V gene data show CDR1 as LGHNA and CDR2 as YNFKEQ. The CDR3 is 18 residues long. As DNA, the CDR3 is TGTGCCAGCAGATACCGGGAGGCAGGGGATACCTCTGGAAACACCATATATTTT. It encodes CASRYREAGDTSGNTIYF.

The chain recombines TRBV4-1 with TRBJ2-1; TRBD2 matches at 8 bases. The V and J ends lost 6 bases and 4 bases, in that order; junction bases with no gene match: 5. Looked up from germline, CDR1 is MGHRA and CDR2 is YSYEKL. This CDR3 comprises 14 residues. The CDR3 region is CASSPGTRYNEQFF. CDR3 bases: TGCGCCAGCAGTCCCGGGACTAGATACAATGAGCAGTTCTTC.

The chain uses TRBV5-1 and TRBJ2-5; D is unclear. Per the germline V gene, CDR1 is SGHRS and CDR2 is YFSETQ. This CDR3 has 14 amino acids. V gave up 0 bases and J gave up 5 bases, with 11 bases separating them. The CDR3 region has the DNA TGCGCCAGCAGCTTGGCGGGCCCTTTGGAGACCCAGTACTTC. Translation gives CASSLAGPLETQYF.

The CDR3: CASSVMGLVTNEQYF. The CDR3 region has the DNA TGTGCCAGCAGCGTAATGGGACTAGTTACGAACGAGCAGTACTTC. This chain joins TRBV9 and TRBJ2-7; 8 bases map to TRBD2. The V segment lost 1 base and the J segment 5 bases; nucleotides outside the gene matches: 8. The CDR3 has 15 amino acids. Germline V CDR1 and CDR2: SGDLS, YYNGEE.

This clonotype was recorded a few times. This sequence joins TRBV9 and TRBJ2-7, with 8 bases matching TRBD2. This CDR3 has 15 amino acids. V gave up 4 bases and J gave up 6 bases; unmatched junction bases: 12. Germline CDR1 and CDR2: SGDLS and YYNGEE. For the CDR3, the DNA is TGTGCCAGCAGCTCCCAAGAGGGAGCGGGAGTCGAGCAGTACTTC. Its translation is CASSSQEGAGVEQYF.

The chain couples TRBV20-1 to TRBJ2-1; TRBD2 matches at 12 bases. V shed 6 bases, J shed 0 bases, and the junction held 15 bases outside the gene matches. CDR3 size: 19 residues. The germline V gene encodes CDR1 DFQATT and CDR2 SNEGSKA (reference sequence). The CDR3 loop reads CSAQPPGLAGPFSYNEQFF. The CDR3 DNA follows: TGCAGTGCCCAACCCCCGGGACTAGCGGGCCCATTCTCCTACAATGAGCAGTTCTTC.

This chain links TRBV15 with TRBJ2-5, with D unclear. Between the trimmed V and J ends, which lost 0 bases and 5 bases, there was a span of 13 bases. Germline CDR1 reads LNHNV; CDR2 reads YYDKDF (reference sequence). The CDR3 consists of 15 residues. The CDR3 loop reads CATSRDVGSLETQYF. The CDR3 DNA is TGTGCCACCAGCAGAGATGTCGGCAGCCTCGAGACCCAGTACTTC.

V gene TRBV20-1 combines with J gene TRBJ2-1; 12 bases map to TRBD1. V shed 1 base, J shed 2 bases, and the junction held 15 bases outside the gene matches. CDR1 and CDR2 from the germline V gene are DFQATT and SNEGSKA (reference sequence). The CDR3 runs to 20 residues. The CDR3 protein is CSARGPPTGTGGLAYNEQFF. The DNA for the CDR3 is TGCAGTGCTAGAGGCCCCCCCACCGGGACAGGGGGCCTGGCCTACAATGAGCAGTTCTTC.

The gene calls are TRBV25-1 and TRBJ1-4; TRBD1 aligns across 9 bases. With V trimmed by 7 bases and J by 2 bases, 2 bases remained unmatched. The germline gives CDR1 MGHDK, CDR2 SYGVNS. This CDR3 comprises 14 residues. The CDR3 bases are TGTGCCAGCATCGGGACAGGGACTAATGAAAAACTGTTTTTT. Protein: CASIGTGTNEKLFF.